The 26 T cell receptor beta chains below all came from one sample that was sequenced in a study of CD8 T cells in Susac syndrome. It was with random hexamers that roughly 0.45 to 1 ug RNA was reverse transcribed. Via MiXCR, TCRdb re-called the immunoSEQ multiplex PCR reads, giving one row per CDR3 protein. The sample has about 300,000 distinct CDR3 sequences, under 95% seen once. Sequenced material: CD4+ T cells from PBMCs. The receptors originated from a human donor with multiple sclerosis.

The chain joins TRBV11-2 to TRBJ2-3, with D unresolved. Trimming stripped 1 base from V and 3 bases from J, with 11 bases between. Germline lookup yields CDR1 SGHAT and CDR2 FQNNGV. The CDR3 is 15 residues long. The CDR3 DNA sequence: TGTGCCAGCAGCTTAGTCGACACCCGAACAGATACGCAGTATTTT. This sequence encodes CASSLVDTRTDTQYF.

This rearrangement joins TRBV2 to TRBJ2-5; weak D call: TRBD1 (7 bases). V was pared by 4 bases and J by 7 bases, with 13 bases between. There are 13 residues in the CDR3. Germline CDR1 reads SNHLY; CDR2 reads FYNNEI. CDR3 sequence (DNA): TGTGCCAGCAGTGTGGAGCAGGGGGGGACCCAGTACTTC. Translation gives CASSVEQGGTQYF. Supplemented by reference TRBV2 and TRBJ2-5, the full variable domain reads EPEVTQTPSHQVTQMGQEVILRCVPISNHLYFYWYRQILGQKVEFLVSFYNNEISEKSEIFDDQFSVERPDGSNFTLKIRSTKLEDSAMYFCASSVEQGGTQYFGPGTRLLVL.

The gene calls are TRBV12-3 or TRBV12-4 and TRBJ1-1, with TRBD1 matching over 10 bases. Losses at the gene ends were 1 base for V and 10 bases for J; bases not matched to a gene: 3. This CDR3 has 13 amino acids. CDR3 in amino acids: CASSLVGQGLAFF. DNA for the CDR3: TGTGCCAGCAGTTTAGTGGGACAGGGGTTAGCTTTCTTT.

The gene calls are TRBV30 and TRBJ1-2; TRBD1 is a possible D gene (5 bases). The CDR3 runs to 13 residues. Germline values: CDR1 GTSNPN, CDR2 SVGIG (reference sequence). V was clipped by 5 bases and J by 5 bases, with 15 bases between them. Written as DNA, the CDR3 is TGTGCCTGGGATTGGGGCGCAGATTATGGCTACACCTTC. Translating gives CAWDWGADYGYTF.

V is TRBV11-3 and J is TRBJ1-1; D perhaps matches TRBD1 (6 bases). Trimming stripped 1 base from V and 4 bases from J, with 10 bases between. The CDR3 is 14 amino acids. The germline V gene has CDR1 SGHNT and CDR2 YENEEA. The DNA of the CDR3 is TGTGCCAGCAGCTTAGCCGGGGGCATCACTGAAGCTTTCTTT. Its translation is CASSLAGGITEAFF. The full variable domain, in which reference TRBV11-3 and TRBJ1-1 provide the parts outside the CDR3, is EAGVVQSPRYKIIEKKQPVAFWCNPISGHNTLYWYLQNLGQGPELLIRYENEEAVDDSQLPKDRFSAERLKGVDSTLKIQPAELGDSAVYLCASSLAGGITEAFFGQGTRLTVV.

This clonotype was seen only once. This chain uses TRBV7-3 with TRBJ2-1; 14 bases fit TRBD2. The V gene's germline CDR1 is SGHTA and CDR2 FQGTGA. The CDR3 is 16 residues long. The ends lost 4 bases at V and 8 bases at J; junction bases unmatched: 7. CDR3 in DNA: TGTGCCAGCAGCTCTGGACTAGCGGGGGGCCTCGATGAGCAGTTCTTC. Translation: CASSSGLAGGLDEQFF.

The chain couples TRBV2 to TRBJ2-5; 10 nucleotides align to TRBD1. The J segment lost 11 bases and the V segment lost 7 bases, leaving 10 bases of the junction unmatched. This CDR3 has 13 amino acids. Germline CDR1 and CDR2: SNHLY and FYNNEI. The CDR3 is CASIRDRGNLQYF. The CDR3 bases are TGTGCCAGCATCCGGGACAGGGGAAATCTTCAGTACTTC.

This chain joins TRBV29-1 and TRBJ1-2; possible D gene TRBD1, 5 bases. CDR1 and CDR2 from the germline V gene are SQVTM and ANQGSEA. With 7 bases removed from V and 4 bases from J, the gap between germline ends came to 13 bases. This CDR3 is built from 12 residues. DNA for the CDR3: TGCAGCGCCGGGGGTGGGATCTATGGCTACACCTTC. It specifies CSAGGGIYGYTF.

This chain connects TRBV20-1 to TRBJ1-5; 7 bases fit TRBD1. This CDR3 region has 15 residues. From germline, CDR1 is DFQATT and CDR2 SNEGSKA (reference sequence). Trimming at V came to 6 bases and at J to 0 bases, leaving 8 bases not matched to a gene. CDR3 sequence (DNA): TGCAGTGCAATCGACAGGGTTCGTAGCAATCAGCCCCAGCATTTT. Protein sequence: CSAIDRVRSNQPQHF.

The V gene is TRBV30, the J gene TRBJ2-7; either TRBD1 or TRBD2 may fit D (7 bases each). The CDR3 consists of 16 residues. The germline V gene has CDR1 GTSNPN and CDR2 SVGIG (reference sequence). The V and J ends lost 3 bases and 5 bases respectively, with 23 bases between them. The CDR3 bases are TGTGCCTGGAGCCTGGGCCAGGGGGGCGGGAGTAACGAGCAGTACTTC. Its protein is CAWSLGQGGGSNEQYF.

This rearrangement joins TRBV24-1 to TRBJ2-1; 8 positions agree with TRBD2. Germline V gene data show CDR1 as KGHDR and CDR2 as SFDVKD. The CDR3 has 15 residues. The V and J ends lost 3 bases and 7 bases, in that order; junction bases with no gene match: 7. The CDR3 DNA is TGTGCCACCAGTGATGAGCGGGGGCCCAGGAATGAGCAGTTCTTC. Translated, it gives CATSDERGPRNEQFF.

The chain combines TRBV28 with TRBJ2-7, with TRBD1 as a possible D gene (6 bases). The CDR3 has 14 residues. Germline V gene data show CDR1 as MDHEN and CDR2 as SYDVKM. The V end lost 4 bases, the J end lost 12 bases, and 22 bases lay between the germline ends. The CDR3 reads CASSSTPDRSWRYF. CDR3 DNA sequence: TGTGCCAGCAGTTCGACCCCAGACAGGTCTTGGCGGTACTTC.

The rearrangement links TRBV4-1 to TRBJ2-7; 7 nucleotides match TRBD1. V was pared by 3 bases and J by 2 bases, with 10 bases of the junction left unmatched. Germline V CDR1 and CDR2: MGHRA, YSYEKL. The CDR3 runs 16 residues. CDR3 sequence reads: CASSHATRDRTYEQYF. CDR3 bases: TGCGCCAGCAGCCATGCCACCCGGGACAGAACCTACGAGCAGTACTTC.

The genes are TRBV19 and TRBJ1-1, with D unclear. Trimming removed 3 bases at V and 2 bases at J, with 10 bases between. Germline V gene lookup returns CDR1 LNHDA and CDR2 SQIVND (reference sequence). The length of the CDR3 is 14 residues. The CDR3 loop reads CASSIAAANTEAFF. CDR3 DNA: TGTGCCAGTAGTATCGCAGCGGCTAACACTGAAGCTTTCTTT.

This clonotype was picked up one time. This chain uses TRBV19 with TRBJ2-1; TRBD1 aligns across 7 bases. The ends lost 7 bases at V and 5 bases at J; junction bases unmatched: 11. Germline CDR1 is LNHDA and CDR2 is SQIVND (reference sequence). CDR3 size: 15 residues. The DNA of the CDR3 is TGTGCCAGTACCAAGGACAGGCCCTGGGACAATGAGCAGTTCTTC. Its translation is CASTKDRPWDNEQFF.

This rearrangement joins TRBV18 to TRBJ2-7; no firm D call. This CDR3 comprises 15 residues. Between the trimmed V and J ends, which lost 6 bases and 2 bases, there was a span of 17 bases. Looked up from germline, CDR1 is KGHSH and CDR2 is LQKENI. CDR3 in DNA: TGTGCCAGCTCGCCCCTCCCCGGATGGGCCTACGAGCAGTACTTC. It translates to CASSPLPGWAYEQYF. The full variable domain, with the rest looked up from reference TRBV18 and TRBJ2-7, is NAGVMQNPRHLVRRRGQEARLRCSPMKGHSHVYWYRQLPEEGLKFMVYLQKENIIDESGMPKERFSAEFPKEGPSILRIQQVVRGDSAAYFCASSPLPGWAYEQYFGPGTRLTVT.

J is TRBJ2-5 and V is TRBV2; no definite D call. V shed 6 bases and J shed 8 bases, with 7 bases lying between them. CDR3 size: 10 residues. CDR1 and CDR2 from the germline V gene are SNHLY and FYNNEI. This CDR3 reads CASRQSTQYF. The CDR3 region has the DNA TGTGCCAGCAGGCAAAGTACCCAGTACTTC.

V usage is TRBV30 and J usage is TRBJ2-1; tentatively, D is TRBD2 (5 bases). The V end was cut by 4 bases, the J end by 5 bases, with 12 bases between. Germline values: CDR1 GTSNPN, CDR2 SVGIG (reference sequence). CDR3 length equals 13 residues. CDR3 sequence (DNA): TGTGCCTGGAACAGCGGACCTAACAATGAGCAGTTCTTC. Translation gives CAWNSGPNNEQFF.

The rearrangement joins TRBV19 to TRBJ1-3; TRBD1 is a possible D gene (5 bases). CDR1 and CDR2 (germline): LNHDA, SQIVND (reference sequence). The CDR3 length is 16 residues. V was pared by 2 bases and J by 4 bases, with 15 bases between. The CDR3 bases are TGTGCCAGTAGTATAAGGGACCCGCTCGTCGGAAACACCATATATTTT. The encoded protein is CASSIRDPLVGNTIYF.

The chain joins TRBV20-1 to TRBJ2-3, with D tentatively TRBD2 (6 bases). The V end lost 7 bases, the J end lost 3 bases, and 23 bases lay between the germline ends. The CDR3 is 16 residues long. Germline CDR1 reads DFQATT; CDR2 reads SNEGSKA (reference sequence). CDR3 loop: CSVQTPKRSGTDTQYF. The DNA for the CDR3 is TGCAGTGTTCAGACCCCCAAACGAAGCGGGACAGATACGCAGTATTTT.

CDR3 in DNA: TGTGCCAGCAGTTTGGGCCTCGACAGGGGAGGCACTGAAGCTTTCTTT. It translates to CASSLGLDRGGTEAFF. The chain links TRBV12-3 or TRBV12-4 to TRBJ1-1, with 8 bases that match TRBD1. The junction had 10 bases not matched to a gene; V was cut back by 3 bases and J by 4 bases. The CDR3 covers 16 residues.

V gene TRBV7-2 combines with J gene TRBJ2-5; D is uncertain. Trimming removed 5 bases from V and 4 bases from J, with 17 bases in between. CDR1 and CDR2 from the germline V gene are SGHTA and FQGNSA. CDR3 length: 15 amino acids. CDR3 coding DNA: TGTGCCAGCAGCCCCCGTTCCTTGGAATCAGAGACCCAGTACTTC. Translating gives CASSPRSLESETQYF. Variable domain in full (rest from reference TRBV7-2 and TRBJ2-5): GAGVSQSPSNKVTEKGKDVELRCDPISGHTALYWYRQSLGQGLEFLIYFQGNSAPDKSGLPSDRFSAERTGGSVSTLTIQRTQQEDSAVYLCASSPRSLESETQYFGPGTRLLVL.

The rearrangement links TRBV20-1 to TRBJ2-7; D gene unclear. The CDR3 sequence is 12 residues long. The germline V gene has CDR1 DFQATT and CDR2 SNEGSKA (reference sequence). CDR3 nucleotide sequence: TGCACCGCGTCAAGACTTAGCTACGAGCAGTACTTC. Its protein is CTASRLSYEQYF.

The chain joins TRBV5-1 to TRBJ2-7, with a weak D call TRBD1 (9 bases). The CDR3 runs 15 residues. V dropped 7 bases and J dropped 2 bases, with 19 bases sitting between them. CDR1 and CDR2 (germline): SGHRS, YFSETQ. The CDR3 protein is CASANSGTGTYEQYF. CDR3 DNA sequence: TGCGCCAGCGCCAATAGCGGGACAGGGACCTACGAGCAGTACTTC.

The chain links TRBV6-5 to TRBJ1-1; TRBD1 matches at 8 bases. CDR1 is MNHEY, CDR2 SVGAGI, per germline. The CDR3 consists of 15 residues. Trimming took 7 bases from V and 0 from J; bases not matched to a gene: 7. The CDR3 nucleotides read TGTGCCAGCACCCCTATGGACAGGGTGAACACTGAAGCTTTCTTT. This sequence encodes CASTPMDRVNTEAFF.

The chain joins TRBV6-5 to TRBJ1-2, with D maybe TRBD1 (5 bases). Trimming removed 6 bases at V and 5 bases at J, with 13 bases between. This CDR3 comprises 13 residues. Looked up from germline, CDR1 is MNHEY and CDR2 is SVGAGI. The CDR3, as DNA: TGTGCCAGCAGGCTCCCGGGGGGATATGGCTACACCTTC. Residues: CASRLPGGYGYTF.